This TCR beta chain was profiled in a study of cytomegalovirus exposure and HLA in healthy donors. General study points: When a later analysis compared HLA-associated TCR beta chains with equally common others, the HLA-associated chains turned out to be more clonally expanded and to have lower generation probabilities. A missense DCLRE1C variant was associated with V- and J-gene trimming of TCR beta chains in a later analysis, and an independent cohort replicated the association. The study flagged about 150 TCR beta chains as cytomegalovirus-associated.

PCR amplification relied on 60 Vbeta primers (plus 13 Jbeta primers). Sequencing used immunoSEQ multiplex PCR; TCRdb keeps in-frame clones, though not all of them. The sample has about 67,000 clones, and its top ten clones hold approximately 5.3%. Concerning this clone itself: Its cognate antigen is unknown.

The sequencing input was PBMCs. This receptor was obtained from a young man in good health and CMV-seropositive.

DNA of the CDR3: TGTGCCAGCAGCTTGTCGGACTCGTACAATGAGCAGTTCTTC. Its translation: CASSLSDSYNEQFF. The V and J genes are TRBV5-6 and TRBJ2-1; tentative D call: TRBD2 (5 bases). V shed 1 base and J shed 4 bases, with 9 bases lying between them. Germline V lookup: CDR1 SGHDT, CDR2 YYEEEE. The CDR3 is made up of 14 amino acids.